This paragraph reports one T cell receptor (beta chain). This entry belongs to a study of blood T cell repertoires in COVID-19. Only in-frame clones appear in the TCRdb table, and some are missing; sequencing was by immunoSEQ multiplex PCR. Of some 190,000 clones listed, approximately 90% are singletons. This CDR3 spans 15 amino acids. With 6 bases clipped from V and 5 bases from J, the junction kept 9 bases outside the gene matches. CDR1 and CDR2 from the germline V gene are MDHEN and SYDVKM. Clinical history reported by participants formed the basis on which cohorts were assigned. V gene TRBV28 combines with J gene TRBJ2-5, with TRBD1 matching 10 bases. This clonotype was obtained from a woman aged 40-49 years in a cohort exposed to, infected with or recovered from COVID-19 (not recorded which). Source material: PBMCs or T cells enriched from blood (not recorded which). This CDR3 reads CASSYPGQGSETQYF. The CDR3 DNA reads TGTGCCAGCAGCTATCCGGGACAGGGGTCGGAGACCCAGTACTTC.